This T cell receptor beta chain was captured by sequencing in a study of PD-1 blockade in classical Hodgkin lymphoma. Whole-study results and caveats: Some patients started nivolumab under 1 year after ASCT, and they were excluded. Lower baseline TCR diversity was reported for newly diagnosed patients than for healthy donors. It was CD4+ TCR diversity, not CD8+, that rose significantly by C4D1.

Per germline, CDR1 ENHRY and CDR2 SYGVKD. Trimming took 4 bases from V and 11 from J, leaving 15 bases between them. CDR3 length equals 13 residues. Relapse was seen in all patients after autologous stem cell transplantation, and brentuximab vedotin exposure was variable. Thawed PBMCs yielded CD4+ T cells through magnetic negative selection. Data came from immunoSEQ multiplex PCR; TCRdb stores just in-frame clones and leaves some out. The table lists around 17,000 clones, roughly 80% of them singletons. This clone has only a few counts. The antigen is undetermined. This TCR came from a human donor with classical Hodgkin lymphoma. Sequencing used CD4+ T cells from blood, obtained at baseline. The rearrangement links TRBV10-3 to TRBJ2-1; TRBD1 might be the D (6 bases). The CDR3 sequence is CAISGTEQGKQFF. The DNA of the CDR3 is TGTGCCATCAGTGGGACGGAACAGGGAAAGCAGTTCTTC.